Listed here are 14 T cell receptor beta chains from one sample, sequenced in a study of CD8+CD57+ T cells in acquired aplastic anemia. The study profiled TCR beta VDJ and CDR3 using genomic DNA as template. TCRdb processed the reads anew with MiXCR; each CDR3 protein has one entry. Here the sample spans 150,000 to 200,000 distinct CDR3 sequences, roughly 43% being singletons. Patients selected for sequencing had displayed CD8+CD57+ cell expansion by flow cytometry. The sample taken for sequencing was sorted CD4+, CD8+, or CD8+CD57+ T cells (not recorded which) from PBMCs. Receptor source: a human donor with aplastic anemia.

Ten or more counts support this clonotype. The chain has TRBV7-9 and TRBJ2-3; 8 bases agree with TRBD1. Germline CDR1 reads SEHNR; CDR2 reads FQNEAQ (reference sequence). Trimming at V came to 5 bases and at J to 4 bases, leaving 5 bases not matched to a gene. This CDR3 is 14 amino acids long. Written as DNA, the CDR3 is TGTGCCAGCAGCACCCGGACAGGGTCAGATACGCAGTATTTT. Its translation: CASSTRTGSDTQYF. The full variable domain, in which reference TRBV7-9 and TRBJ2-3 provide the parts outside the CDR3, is DTGVSQNPRHKITKRGQNVTFRCDPISEHNRLYWYRQTLGQGPEFLTYFQNEAQLEKSRLLSDRFSAERPKGSFSTLEIQRTEQGDSAMYLCASSTRTGSDTQYFGPGTRLTVL.

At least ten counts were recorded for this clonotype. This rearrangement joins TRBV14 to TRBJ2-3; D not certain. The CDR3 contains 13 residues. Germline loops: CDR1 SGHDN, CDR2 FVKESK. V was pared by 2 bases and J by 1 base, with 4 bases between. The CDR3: CASSQPGTDTQYF. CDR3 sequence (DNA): TGTGCCAGCAGCCAACCAGGCACAGATACGCAGTATTTT.

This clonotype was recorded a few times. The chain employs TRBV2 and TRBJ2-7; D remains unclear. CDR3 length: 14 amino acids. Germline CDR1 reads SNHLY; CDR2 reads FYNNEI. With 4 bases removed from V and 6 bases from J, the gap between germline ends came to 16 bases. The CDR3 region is CASSVAVRNLEQYF. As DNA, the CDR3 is TGTGCCAGCAGTGTTGCAGTCCGTAACCTCGAGCAGTACTTC.

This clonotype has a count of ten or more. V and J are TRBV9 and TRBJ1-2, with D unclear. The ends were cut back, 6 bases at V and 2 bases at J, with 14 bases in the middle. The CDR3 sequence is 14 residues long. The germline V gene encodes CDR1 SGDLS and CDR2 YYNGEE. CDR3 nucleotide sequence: TGTGCCAGCACCGTCGGTGGTGCGAACTATGGCTACACCTTC. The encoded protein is CASTVGGANYGYTF.

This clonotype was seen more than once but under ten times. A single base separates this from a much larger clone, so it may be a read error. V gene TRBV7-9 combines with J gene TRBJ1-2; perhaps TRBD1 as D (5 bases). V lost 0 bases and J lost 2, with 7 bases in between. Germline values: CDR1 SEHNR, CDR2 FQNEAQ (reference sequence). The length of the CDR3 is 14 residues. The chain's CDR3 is CASSLAGDNYGYTF. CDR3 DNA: TGTGCCAGCAGCTTAGCGGGGGACAACTATGGCTACACCTTC.

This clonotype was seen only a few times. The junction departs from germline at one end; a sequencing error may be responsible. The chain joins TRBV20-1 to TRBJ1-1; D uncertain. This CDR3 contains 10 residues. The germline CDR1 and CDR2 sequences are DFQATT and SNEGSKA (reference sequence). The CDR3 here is CSASNIEAFF. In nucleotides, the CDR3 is TGCAGTGCTAGCAACATTGAAGCTTTCTTT.

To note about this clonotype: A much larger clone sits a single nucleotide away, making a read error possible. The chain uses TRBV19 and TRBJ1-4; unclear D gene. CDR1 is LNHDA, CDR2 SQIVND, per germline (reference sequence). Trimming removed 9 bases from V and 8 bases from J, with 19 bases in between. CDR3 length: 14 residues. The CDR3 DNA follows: TGTGCCAGCAGCTTAGCCAGGTCGAGCGAAAAACTGTTTTTT. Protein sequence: CASSLARSSEKLFF.

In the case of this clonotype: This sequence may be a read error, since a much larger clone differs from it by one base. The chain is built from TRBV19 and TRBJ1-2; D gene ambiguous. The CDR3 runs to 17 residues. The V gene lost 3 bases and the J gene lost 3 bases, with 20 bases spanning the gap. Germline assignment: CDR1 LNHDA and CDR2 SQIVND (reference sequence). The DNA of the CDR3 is TGTGCCAGTAGTATCGAGGGTGGAGCTGGCAGATACTATGGCTACACCTTC. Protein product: CASSIEGGAGRYYGYTF. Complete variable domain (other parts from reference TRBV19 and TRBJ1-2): DGGITQSPKYLFRKEGQNVTLSCEQNLNHDAMYWYRQDPGQGLRLIYYSQIVNDFQKGDIAEGYSVSREKKESFPLTVTSAQKNPTAFYLCASSIEGGAGRYYGYTFGSGTRLTVV.

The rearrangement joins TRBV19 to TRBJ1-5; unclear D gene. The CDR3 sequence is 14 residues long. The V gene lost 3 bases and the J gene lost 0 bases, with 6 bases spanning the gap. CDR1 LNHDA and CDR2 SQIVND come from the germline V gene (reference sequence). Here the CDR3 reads CASSILDSNQPQHF. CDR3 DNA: TGTGCCAGTAGTATCCTCGATAGCAATCAGCCCCAGCATTTT.

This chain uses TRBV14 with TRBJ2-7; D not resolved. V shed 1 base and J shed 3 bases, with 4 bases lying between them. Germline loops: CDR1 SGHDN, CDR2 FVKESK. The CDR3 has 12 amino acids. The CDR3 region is CASSQVLYEQYF. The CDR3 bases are TGTGCCAGCAGCCAAGTACTCTACGAGCAGTACTTC.

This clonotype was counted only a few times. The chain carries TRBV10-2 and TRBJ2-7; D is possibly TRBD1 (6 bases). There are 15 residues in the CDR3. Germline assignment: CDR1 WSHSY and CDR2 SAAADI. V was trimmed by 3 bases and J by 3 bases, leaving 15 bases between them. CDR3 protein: CASSEWETGDYEQYF. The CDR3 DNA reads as TGCGCCAGCAGTGAATGGGAGACAGGAGACTACGAGCAGTACTTC.

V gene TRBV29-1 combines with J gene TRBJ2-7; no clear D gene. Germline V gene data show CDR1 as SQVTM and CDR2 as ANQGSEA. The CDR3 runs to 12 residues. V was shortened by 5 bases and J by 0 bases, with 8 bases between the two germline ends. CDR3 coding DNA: TGCAGCGTTTCCTCGAGCTCCTACGAGCAGTACTTC. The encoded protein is CSVSSSSYEQYF.

The CDR3 sequence: CATSRTGGGREQFF. CDR3 nucleotides: TGTGCCACCAGCAGGACAGGGGGCGGGAGAGAGCAGTTCTTC. The chain is built from TRBV15 and TRBJ2-1, with 10 bases aligning to TRBD1. The CDR3 totals 14 residues. Trimming at V came to 3 bases and at J to 10 bases, leaving 6 bases not matched to a gene. Germline loops: CDR1 LNHNV, CDR2 YYDKDF (reference sequence).

This CDR3 is CASSLELEETQYF. As DNA, the CDR3 is TGTGCCAGCAGCTTAGAGCTAGAAGAGACCCAGTACTTC. This chain links TRBV7-9 with TRBJ2-5; D is ambiguous. The germline gives CDR1 SEHNR, CDR2 FQNEAQ (reference sequence). The CDR3 length is 13 residues. V dropped 1 base and J dropped 3 bases, with 6 bases sitting between them.